Presented here are 24 T cell receptor beta chains from one specimen sequenced in a study of blood T cells in healthy people across ages. Sample-barcoded 5' priming and a J-beta primer mix drove a second PCR of roughly 6 to 12 cycles. Each CDR3 protein gets one entry after TCRdb re-called the 5' RACE reads with MiXCR. This table has 1,100,000 or so distinct CDR3 sequences, more than 40% appearing once. Sequenced: blood. The receptors here all came from a woman aged 60-70 years in good health.

As for this clonotype: The conserved closing phenylalanine or tryptophan is absent in this CDR3, likely reflecting a read error. This chain links TRBV7-2 with TRBJ2-7; D is unclear. Germline lookup yields CDR1 SGHTA and CDR2 FQGNSA. V was pared by 2 bases and J by 3 bases, with 5 bases between. There are 12 residues in the CDR3. CDR3 nucleotides: TGTGCCAGCAGCTTAACACTCTACGAGCAGTACTCC. Translated: CASSLTLYEQYS.

CDR3 nucleotides: TGTGCCAGCAGCTTTGACAGGGGACTTCTAGCCAAAAACATTCAGTACTTC. It translates to CASSFDRGLLAKNIQYF. The chain has TRBV7-9 and TRBJ2-4, with 8 bases lining up with TRBD1. V lost 3 bases to trimming and J lost 0 bases; unmatched junction nucleotides: 7. CDR3 length: 17 amino acids. In germline, CDR1 is SEHNR, CDR2 FQNEAQ (reference sequence).

The table lists this clonotype with a count of one. The CDR3 sequence: CATSRRLADNEQFF. CDR3 coding DNA: TGTGCCACCAGCCGCCGACTAGCTGACAATGAGCAGTTCTTC. The chain couples TRBV15 to TRBJ2-1, with 7 bases identical to TRBD2. Germline values: CDR1 LNHNV, CDR2 YYDKDF (reference sequence). CDR3 length equals 14 residues. V shed 5 bases, J shed 5 bases, and the junction held 6 bases outside the gene matches.

A few counts support this clonotype. This chain uses TRBV12-3 or TRBV12-4 with TRBJ2-1; the D gene is possibly TRBD2 (5 bases). TRBJ2-7 explains the end of the DNA better; the J call may be wrong. The length of the CDR3 is 14 residues. The CDR3 DNA is TGTGCCAGCAGTTTTTCTAGCTCCTACAATGAGCAGTACTTC. Encoded protein: CASSFSSSYNEQYF.

V gene TRBV7-9 combines with J gene TRBJ2-3; D perhaps matches TRBD2 (6 bases). The CDR3 has 13 amino acids. The V end was cut by 5 bases, the J end by 7 bases, with 13 bases between. Looked up from germline, CDR1 is SEHNR and CDR2 is FQNEAQ (reference sequence). The CDR3 DNA is TGTGCCAGCAGCCTGAAGGAGGGGAATACGCAGTATTTT. Translating it yields CASSLKEGNTQYF.

This clonotype was observed a few times. The chain employs TRBV3-1 and TRBJ2-3, with D possibly being TRBD2 (6 bases). The germline V gene has CDR1 LGHDT and CDR2 YNNKEL (reference sequence). The CDR3 totals 15 residues. Trimming shortened V by 2 bases and J by 6 bases, and 15 bases separated the two germline ends. CDR3: CASSQNGLRGDTQYF. CDR3 coding DNA: TGTGCCAGCAGCCAAAACGGCCTCCGGGGGGATACGCAGTATTTT.

This sequence joins TRBV29-1 and TRBJ1-2, with D unclear. The length of the CDR3 is 15 residues. The V gene's germline CDR1 is SQVTM and CDR2 ANQGSEA. V shed 2 bases and J shed 8 bases, with 21 bases lying between them. Written as DNA, the CDR3 is TGCAGCGTTGAAAAGGGCCTTCAAATAATCCCCGGCTACACCTTC. Protein sequence: CSVEKGLQIIPGYTF.

This chain joins TRBV4-1 and TRBJ2-3; 9 bases agree with TRBD2. Losses at the gene ends were 4 bases for V and 0 bases for J; bases not matched to a gene: 17. The CDR3 contains 20 residues. Germline V gene sequence: CDR1 MGHRA, CDR2 YSYEKL. CDR3 region: CASSPFMMTSGQTSTDTQYF. The CDR3 DNA reads as TGCGCCAGCAGCCCGTTTATGATGACTAGCGGACAAACTAGCACAGATACGCAGTATTTT.

The V call is TRBV6-2 or TRBV6-3, the J call TRBJ2-5; D unresolved. V lost 6 bases and J lost 7, with 18 bases in between. From germline, CDR1 is MNHEY and CDR2 SVGEGT. This CDR3 region has 14 residues. The CDR3 bases are TGTGCCAGCAGCGCCGGAATACCAAGAGGGACCCAGTACTTC. Amino acid sequence: CASSAGIPRGTQYF.

This clonotype was observed at least ten times. This sequence joins TRBV7-9 and TRBJ2-7; 10 bases line up with TRBD2. This CDR3 has 15 amino acids. V was clipped by 1 base and J by 6 bases; unmatched bases: 6. Germline CDR1 and CDR2: SEHNR and FQNEAQ (reference sequence). DNA for the CDR3: TGTGCCAGCAGCTTAGGGCTAGCGGGAGTCGGCGAGCAGTACTTC. The encoded protein is CASSLGLAGVGEQYF.

To note about this clonotype: This may be a read error: a much more frequent sequence differs by one nucleotide. The rearrangement links TRBV5-1 to TRBJ2-5; unclear D gene. Germline CDR1 and CDR2: SGHRS and YFSETQ. There are 14 residues in the CDR3. In DNA form, the CDR3 reads TGCGCCAGCAGCTTGGCGGCAGCCCAAGGGACCCAGTACTTC. It codes for CASSLAAAQGTQYF.

The V call is TRBV28, the J call TRBJ2-1; D gene uncertain. Germline CDR1 is MDHEN and CDR2 is SYDVKM. This CDR3 has 13 amino acids. CDR3 region: CASRELSYNEQFF. The CDR3 DNA sequence: TGTGCTTCCCGTGAGTTATCCTACAATGAGCAGTTCTTC.

This clonotype showed up just a few times. The chain employs TRBV7-9 and TRBJ2-3, with TRBD2 matching over 8 bases. V gave up 4 bases and J gave up 0 bases; unmatched junction bases: 15. The V gene's germline CDR1 is SEHNR and CDR2 FQNEAQ (reference sequence). The CDR3 contains 19 residues. The CDR3 DNA reads TGTGCCAGCAGCTCCCGGGGGGGAGGGCCAAGCTCTAGCACAGATACGCAGTATTTT. Protein: CASSSRGGGPSSSTDTQYF.

As DNA, the CDR3 is TGTGCCAGCAGTTACCTCCCCCCATCAGGGGGGTCAGGCAATCAGCCCCAGCATTTT. Translation gives CASSYLPPSGGSGNQPQHF. The gene calls are TRBV6-5 and TRBJ1-5, with 7 bases fitting TRBD1. The junction had 15 bases not matched to a gene; V was cut back by 2 bases and J by 2 bases. Germline CDR1 MNHEY, CDR2 SVGAGI. The CDR3 runs to 19 residues.

The chain uses TRBV13 and TRBJ2-5; D may correspond to TRBD1 or TRBD2 (5 bases each). Germline-derived CDR1 and CDR2 are PRHDT and FYEKMQ (reference sequence). V was shortened by 7 bases and J by 5 bases, with 11 bases between the two germline ends. This CDR3 contains 12 residues. The DNA of the CDR3 is TGTGCCAGCAACGGGGCAGAGGAGACCCAGTACTTC. It specifies CASNGAEETQYF. The whole variable domain, filled in from reference TRBV13 and TRBJ2-5, reads AAGVIQSPRHLIKEKRETATLKCYPIPRHDTVYWYQQGPGQDPQFLISFYEKMQSDKGSIPDRFSAQQFSDYHSELNMSSLELGDSALYFCASNGAEETQYFGPGTRLLVL.

The rearrangement joins TRBV24-1 to TRBJ2-7; 9 positions agree with TRBD1. Trimming cost V 10 bases and J 2 bases; bases outside gene matches: 2. The CDR3 spans 12 residues. In germline, CDR1 is KGHDR, CDR2 SFDVKD. As DNA, the CDR3 is TGTGCCACAGGACAGGGGCCCTACGAGCAGTACTTC. Amino acid sequence: CATGQGPYEQYF.

This CDR3 reads CAIRPGQLSEKLFF. The CDR3 DNA is TGTGCCATCAGACCGGGACAGCTTAGTGAAAAACTGTTTTTT. V usage is TRBV10-3 and J usage is TRBJ1-4; 7 positions match TRBD1. The CDR3 length is 14 residues. V was clipped by 6 bases and J by 7 bases; unmatched bases: 8. CDR1 ENHRY and CDR2 SYGVKD come from the germline V gene.

Concerning this clonotype itself: A much larger clone differs from this one at a single base, so this may be a read error. The CDR3 DNA reads as TGTGCCAGCAGCTTCAGACAGGGAAACGAGCAGTACTTC. Protein sequence: CASSFRQGNEQYF. The chain carries TRBV7-3 and TRBJ2-5; TRBD1 matches at 7 bases. The DNA end is more similar to TRBJ2-7, so the J call may be wrong. The CDR3 has 13 residues. Germline V gene sequence: CDR1 SGHTA, CDR2 FQGTGA.

This clonotype has only a few counts. The chain uses TRBV11-2 and TRBJ2-4, with TRBD2 matching over 7 bases. This CDR3 is built from 16 residues. Germline loops: CDR1 SGHAT, CDR2 FQNNGV. V was clipped by 5 bases and J by 2 bases; unmatched bases: 9. The chain's CDR3 is CASSERREITKNIQYF. The DNA of the CDR3 is TGTGCCAGCAGCGAAAGGCGGGAGATAACCAAAAACATTCAGTACTTC.

This clonotype was seen more than once but under ten times. This chain connects TRBV20-1 to TRBJ2-7; D gene ambiguous. Trimming shortened V by 0 bases and J by 5 bases, and 8 bases separated the two germline ends. The V gene's germline CDR1 is DFQATT and CDR2 SNEGSKA (reference sequence). There are 12 residues in the CDR3. For the CDR3, the DNA is TGCAGTGCTAGAGATGGACCCAACGAGCAGTACTTC. This translates into CSARDGPNEQYF.

V and J are TRBV12-3 or TRBV12-4 and TRBJ2-7; TRBD2 matches 8 bases. This CDR3 is 16 amino acids long. Trimming at V came to 1 base and at J to 1 base, leaving 6 bases not matched to a gene. The CDR3 sequence: CASSLGREALSYEQYF. The CDR3 nucleotides read TGTGCCAGCAGTTTAGGGCGGGAGGCCCTATCCTACGAGCAGTACTTC.

This clonotype was found many times. The chain joins TRBV28 to TRBJ2-1; 11 bases are shared with TRBD2. J was trimmed by 7 bases and V by 4 bases; bases with no gene match: 6. CDR1 and CDR2 (germline): MDHEN, SYDVKM. The CDR3 contains 15 residues. The CDR3 protein is CASSSSSGRRNEQFF. The CDR3 DNA is TGTGCCAGCAGTTCCTCTAGCGGGAGGAGGAATGAGCAGTTCTTC.

J is TRBJ2-3 and V is TRBV7-9, with unresolved D. Germline V gives CDR1 SEHNR, CDR2 FQNEAQ (reference sequence). The CDR3 runs to 13 residues. V was pared by 5 bases and J by 4 bases, with 10 bases between. Here the CDR3 reads CASSPAVADTQYF. The CDR3 nucleotides read TGTGCCAGCAGCCCAGCCGTGGCAGATACGCAGTATTTT. Filled out from reference TRBV7-9 and TRBJ2-3, the complete variable domain reads DTGVSQNPRHKITKRGQNVTFRCDPISEHNRLYWYRQTLGQGPEFLTYFQNEAQLEKSRLLSDRFSAERPKGSFSTLEIQRTEQGDSAMYLCASSPAVADTQYFGPGTRLTVL.

V is TRBV5-6 and J is TRBJ2-1, with 8 bases fitting TRBD1. The length of the CDR3 is 15 residues. CDR1 and CDR2 (germline): SGHDT, YYEEEE. J lost 9 bases, V lost 0 bases, and 8 bases had no gene match. The CDR3 DNA sequence: TGTGCCAGCAGCTTGGTGGACAGGGAGGATGGTGAGCAGTTCTTC. The encoded protein is CASSLVDREDGEQFF.